The following is a TCR beta chain sequence with its context. The target antigen is unknown. This specimen comes from a study of T-cell reconstitution after alpha-beta-depleted transplantation in children. Study outcomes and limitations: The main origin of T-cell counts and diversity one year after transplant was newly produced T cells. As was reported, about two months after transplant, alpha-beta T cells came from several hundred expanded graft clones.

CDR1 is SEHNR and CDR2 is FQNEAQ in the germline V gene (reference sequence). CDR3 size: 16 residues. Trimming took off 0 bases at V and 8 bases at J, with 19 bases between the two ends. It was with unique molecular identifiers that the TCRbeta library was prepared. TCRdb called the PCR reads again in MiXCR, with one record for every CDR3 protein. This sample has 100,000 or so distinct CDR3 sequences, with 7.5% to 9.5% found just once. V usage is TRBV7-9 and J usage is TRBJ1-2, with D unclear. The sequencing here drew on PBMCs, taken before TCRalphabeta/CD19-depleted stem cell transplant. This clonotype was obtained from a boy aged 2 to 9 with acute lymphoblastic leukemia, due to receive a stem cell transplant. CDR3 in amino acids: CASSLAHGPTDQGYTF. The DNA for the CDR3 is TGTGCCAGCAGCTTAGCACACGGGCCGACTGACCAGGGCTACACCTTC.